What follows describes a single T cell receptor (beta chain). This clone was counted between two and nine times. Its antigen target is currently unknown. The sample holds no much larger clone one base away, and base qualities are not on file. The sample has other DNA sequences that encode this CDR3 too. The data stem from a study of shared clonotypes between healthy human individuals (TCRdb year 2020). Some background on the complete study: The cohort included three men and a couple of women between 18 and 49 years of age. For each donor, CD4 naive and CD4 memory were each given three plates, CD8 naive was given two plates, and CD8 memory was given one plate. To estimate repertoire size and how much clonotype sharing occurs between individuals, the study deeply sequenced the blood TCR repertoires of roughly 5 healthy adults. Libraries were prepared and TCR repertoires were sequenced by different laboratories using diverse techniques, in order to increase sequencing depth and limit assay-specific biases. Between about 0.8 and 9 billion PBMCs per donor were obtained by leukapheresis. What the authors observed across the whole study: About 5% of naive CD4, 3.5% of naive CD8, roughly 2.4% of memory CD4, and more than 0.35% of memory CD8 clonotypes were shared across a few donors. Even with the large sequencing depth, rarefaction of the sorted-subset datasets indicated that sequencing was incomplete. Sampling was limited to blood, and TCR repertoires in tissue likely differ from TCR repertoires in blood. The genetic and exposure-history diversity represented was limited by the small number of donors. Pairwise subsampling led to the expectation that sequencing depth would affect the degree of clonotype sharing among donors. Clonotypes shared by all four sorted-subset donors showed higher generation probabilities than non-shared clonotypes. Naive subsets generally had larger estimated clonotype richness than memory subsets did.

Healthy HIV-negative adults with no recently reported acute infections or vaccinations were included as donors. All donors were Caucasian adults living in Nashville, Tennessee, USA. Magnetic negative selection was used to enrich CD4+ T cells, after which naive cells were positively selected on CD45RA and the negative fraction became the memory subset. After blood collection by leukapheresis, PBMCs were isolated using Ficoll-Histopaque density gradient centrifugation and then cryopreserved in the vapor phase of liquid nitrogen. Analytical flow cytometry was used to check the purity and quantity of each magnetically sorted T cell population. Genomic DNA was isolated from each sorted fraction and quantified by UV absorbance on a Nanodrop 2000c. TCR CDR3 regions were amplified from genomic DNA by multiplex PCR using the deep immunoSEQ assay. Extracted genomic DNA from each cell subset was distributed evenly across all wells of several immunoSEQ 96-well plates, and each plate was treated as a replicate. Each replicate PCR for sorted subsets received about 210 ng genomic DNA, equal to some 32,000 T cell genomes. The purified libraries were quantified using a Qubit 3.0 fluorometer, sized with a Bioanalyzer 2100, and then quantified again using the KAPA Library Quantification kit. Every immunoSEQ 96-well plate was sequenced on a dedicated single-read 150-cycle Illumina NextSeq 550 flow cell. The original pipeline was this. Because the immunoSEQ output included only junctional sequences and no quality scores, the filtering could not be the same as the filtering used for full-length reads. To assign V/J genes and CDR3, sequences were annotated against IMGT germline references using PyIR, a Python wrapper for IgBLAST v1.9. Reads with weak V/J assignments (E-value above 1e-6), missing CDR3, stop codons, out-of-frame junctions, or ambiguous translated residues were removed. A V3J clonotype was defined by an identical inferred V gene, J gene, and CDR3 amino acid sequence. Percentage overlap between repertoires was computed as shared unique clonotypes divided by the size of the smaller repertoire. Repertoire richness was assessed with RTK rarefaction, the Chao1 estimator, and Recon v2.1 estimates of unobserved clonotypes. For all TCRbeta clonotypes obtained by the gDNA method from four donors, generation probabilities were computed with OLGA. Held by TCRdb, this immuneACCESS table contains in-frame sequences only and omits some clones. Under half of the omission traces to an unresolved V gene where checked; the cause of the rest is unknown. For V, J and clone size, that table is used; D and trimming come from the DNA. Across this sample there are approximately 2.5 million clones, with around nine tenths seen only once. The ten largest clonotypes hold around 0.15% of the sample.

The cysteine opens and the phenylalanine closes a CDR3 of 15 amino acids. Only the CDR3 portion is preserved as DNA: 45 bases, with reading frame beginning at the first base. V gives up 0 bases and J gives up 0 bases, and the segment between their germline ends measures 6 bases. CDR1 is given as ENHRY and CDR2 as SYGVKD, both from the germline V gene. This clonotype originated in a man younger than 30 in good health. The chain links TRBV10-3 with TRBJ1-5; no D gene is confidently identified. Sequencing was performed on naive CD4+ T cells sorted from blood. This sample's cell subset or site label indicates: CD45RA+ positively selected. Here the CDR3 is given as CAISESGSSNQPQHF. In nucleotides, the sequence is TGTGCCATCAGTGAGTCTGGGAGTAGCAATCAGCCCCAGCATTTT.